Sequencing of this T cell receptor (beta chain) was carried out in a study of cytomegalovirus exposure and HLA in healthy donors. Study-wide findings and caveats: As was reported, the classifier diagnosed cytomegalovirus status with high specificity and sensitivity. Investigators reported 150 to 200 TCR beta chains as tied to cytomegalovirus.

As concerns this clone: What it recognizes is unknown.

V lost 8 bases and J 1 base, leaving 17 bases between the germline ends. This CDR3 has 15 residues. Looked up from germline, CDR1 is MNHEY and CDR2 is SVGAGI. The donors were in the roughly 120-subject validation cohort, distinct from the roughly 720-subject first cohort. Clones were read by immunoSEQ multiplex PCR, and TCRdb kept only the in-frame ones, dropping some. The table includes 200,000 to 250,000 clones, approximately 88% detected once. Material for sequencing was PBMCs. This sequence joins TRBV6-5 and TRBJ1-1; D is possibly TRBD1 (6 bases). This TCR was recovered from a woman between 25 and 40 years old in good health and CMV-seropositive. The CDR3 coding sequence is TGTGCCAGCGGCCGGAGGGGGGCAGGGAACACTGAAGCTTTCTTT. It is translated as CASGRRGAGNTEAFF.